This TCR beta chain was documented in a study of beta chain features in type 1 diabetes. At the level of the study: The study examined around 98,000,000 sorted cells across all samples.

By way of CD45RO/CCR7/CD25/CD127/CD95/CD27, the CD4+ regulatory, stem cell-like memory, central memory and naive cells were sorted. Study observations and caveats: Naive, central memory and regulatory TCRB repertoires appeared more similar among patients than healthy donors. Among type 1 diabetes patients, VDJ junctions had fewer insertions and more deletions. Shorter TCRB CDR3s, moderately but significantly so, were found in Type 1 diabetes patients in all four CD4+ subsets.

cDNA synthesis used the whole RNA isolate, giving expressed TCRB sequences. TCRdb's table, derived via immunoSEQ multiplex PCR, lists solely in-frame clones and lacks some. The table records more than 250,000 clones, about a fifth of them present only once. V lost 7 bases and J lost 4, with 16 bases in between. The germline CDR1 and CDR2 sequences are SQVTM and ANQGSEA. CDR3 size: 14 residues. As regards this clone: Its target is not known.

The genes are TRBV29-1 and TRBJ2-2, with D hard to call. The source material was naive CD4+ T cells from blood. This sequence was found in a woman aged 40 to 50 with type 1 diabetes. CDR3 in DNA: TGCAGCGCTGACCCCCCTTTCCCCACCGGGGAGCTGTTTTTT. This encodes CSADPPFPTGELFF.